The 22 T cell receptor beta chains reported below all come from one sample, sequenced in a study of blood T cells in healthy people across ages. The authors ran a second PCR of about 7 to 11 cycles using a sample-barcoded 5' primer and a J-beta primer mix. In TCRdb, the 5' RACE reads were re-called with MiXCR into one record per CDR3 protein. Of about 1.5 million distinct CDR3 sequences in the sample, roughly 43% are singletons; the top ten hold around 4%. Sequences were obtained from blood. The receptors were gathered from a woman between 18 and 30 years old in good health.

The chain employs TRBV6-6 and TRBJ1-2, with D possibly matching TRBD1 (6 bases). The V gene lost 6 bases and the J gene lost 6 bases, with 17 bases spanning the gap. Germline V gene lookup returns CDR1 MNHNY and CDR2 SVGAGI (reference sequence). This CDR3 is 14 amino acids long. CDR3 nucleotides: TGTGCCAGCAGAAACGGAGGGGGGAATGATGGCTACACCTTC. Protein sequence: CASRNGGGNDGYTF.

The V gene is TRBV7-2, the J gene TRBJ2-1; 11 nucleotides line up with TRBD2. Germline trimming cut 3 bases from V and 10 bases from J; bases unmatched to any gene: 5. Germline lookup yields CDR1 SGHTA and CDR2 FQGNSA. The CDR3 totals 14 residues. This chain's CDR3 is CASSFSGRGYEQFF. CDR3 in DNA: TGTGCCAGCAGCTTTAGCGGGAGGGGTTACGAGCAGTTCTTC.

This chain connects TRBV6-2 or TRBV6-3 to TRBJ2-1, with D unclear. This CDR3 has 15 residues. CDR1 MNHEY and CDR2 SVGEGT come from the germline V gene. Trimming left V 2 bases short and J 13 bases short, with 21 bases between. Here the CDR3 reads CASSYGWEMKETQFF. CDR3 in DNA: TGTGCCAGCAGTTACGGCTGGGAAATGAAAGAGACCCAGTTCTTC.

The chain joins TRBV20-1 to TRBJ2-1; D is uncertain. Germline V gene sequence: CDR1 DFQATT, CDR2 SNEGSKA (reference sequence). V was shortened by 0 bases and J by 6 bases, with 18 bases between the two germline ends. This CDR3 is 16 amino acids long. CDR3: CSARDLHSIRVNEQFF. CDR3 in DNA: TGCAGTGCTAGAGATCTGCACTCTATTAGGGTCAATGAGCAGTTCTTC.

Concerning this clonotype: An end of the junction differs from the germline gene, which may be a read error. The chain is built from TRBV12-3 or TRBV12-4 and TRBJ2-2, with D possibly being TRBD1 (6 bases). The CDR3 loop spans 15 amino acids. The CDR3 loop reads CAGSLKQGETGELFF. The CDR3 DNA follows: TGTGCCGGCAGTTTGAAACAGGGCGAGACCGGGGAGCTGTTTTTT.

This chain links TRBV7-9 with TRBJ2-1, with D perhaps matching TRBD1 (8 bases). The V end was cut by 5 bases, the J end by 5 bases, with 25 bases between. Looked up from germline, CDR1 is SEHNR and CDR2 is FQNEAQ (reference sequence). The CDR3 contains 18 residues. The DNA for the CDR3 is TGTGCCAGCAGCCCCCTAAAACTAACAGGGGGGGGCCACAATGAGCAGTTCTTC. It encodes CASSPLKLTGGGHNEQFF.

This clonotype occurred many times. The chain carries TRBV29-1 and TRBJ2-7; D could derive from TRBD1 or TRBD2 (5 bases each). CDR1 is SQVTM, CDR2 ANQGSEA, per germline. The germline V and J ends were trimmed by 4 bases and 0 bases, with 7 bases remaining between them. The CDR3 spans 12 residues. The CDR3 reads CSVAGASYEQYF. The CDR3 nucleotides read TGCAGCGTTGCCGGGGCCTCCTACGAGCAGTACTTC.

This chain links TRBV25-1 with TRBJ2-7, with D unclear. V was shortened by 3 bases and J by 9 bases, with 9 bases between the two germline ends. CDR1 is MGHDK, CDR2 SYGVNS, per germline. CDR3 length: 11 residues. The CDR3 DNA sequence: TGTGCCAGCAGTGAGGTCCAGGTGCAGTACTTC. Translation: CASSEVQVQYF.

This rearrangement joins TRBV4-1 to TRBJ1-2; D may be TRBD1 (5 bases). Trimming shortened V by 4 bases and J by 4 bases, and 10 bases separated the two germline ends. CDR3 length equals 13 residues. Germline V lookup: CDR1 MGHRA, CDR2 YSYEKL. CDR3 in amino acids: CASSPDIRYGYTF. The CDR3, as DNA: TGCGCCAGCAGCCCGGACATTCGCTATGGCTACACCTTC.

In this sample, this clonotype turned up a few times. J is TRBJ2-5 and V is TRBV7-9, with D unclear. V lost 5 bases to trimming and J lost 4 bases, with 8 bases between them. The germline V gene encodes CDR1 SEHNR and CDR2 FQNEAQ (reference sequence). The CDR3 has 12 residues. The CDR3 nucleotides are TGTGCCAGCAGCCCTTATTCAGAGACCCAGTACTTC. Translated, it gives CASSPYSETQYF.

The J gene is TRBJ2-3, the V gene TRBV6-1; 8 bases line up with TRBD2. The CDR3 has 15 amino acids. CDR1 and CDR2 (germline): MNHNS, SASEGT. Unmatched junction bases numbered 4, after V lost 1 base and J lost 4 bases. The CDR3 nucleotides read TGTGCCAGCAGTGAAGGTCTCGGGGGGGCAGATACGCAGTATTTT. This gives the protein CASSEGLGGADTQYF.

The genes are TRBV6-5 and TRBJ2-5; D unclear. CDR1 is MNHEY, CDR2 SVGAGI, per germline. Trimming stripped 8 bases from V and 5 bases from J, with 15 bases between. There are 13 residues in the CDR3. The CDR3 reads CASRVGFGETQYF. The CDR3 DNA reads as TGTGCCAGCCGGGTAGGGTTCGGGGAGACCCAGTACTTC.

The CDR3 region is CASSQVGWQGSQPQHF. DNA for the CDR3: TGTGCCAGCAGCCAGGTAGGATGGCAGGGGAGTCAGCCCCAGCATTTT. J is TRBJ1-5 and V is TRBV4-2, with D possibly matching TRBD1 (6 bases). V lost 3 bases to trimming and J lost 6 bases, with 18 bases between them. This CDR3 spans 16 amino acids. Germline CDR1 LGHNA, CDR2 YNFKEQ.

The rearrangement uses TRBV12-3 or TRBV12-4 and TRBJ2-3; D is uncertain. This CDR3 has 16 residues. Trimming removed 0 bases at V and 2 bases at J, with 12 bases between. The CDR3: CASSLAPAVLTDTQYF. CDR3 nucleotides: TGTGCCAGCAGTTTAGCGCCGGCAGTTCTCACAGATACGCAGTATTTT.

This chain links TRBV27 with TRBJ2-1, with 7 nucleotides matching TRBD2. V lost 1 base and J lost 7; bases outside the gene matches: 19. Germline CDR1 is MNHEY and CDR2 is SMNVEV (reference sequence). The CDR3 contains 19 residues. The CDR3 loop reads CASSLFAPVSGPLRNEQFF. DNA for the CDR3: TGTGCCAGCAGTTTATTTGCCCCGGTTAGCGGGCCTTTACGGAATGAGCAGTTCTTC.

This rearrangement joins TRBV5-1 to TRBJ2-3; 12 bases line up with TRBD2. After removal of 2 bases from V and 3 bases from J, the junction contained 4 bases not matched to a gene. Germline-derived CDR1 and CDR2 are SGHRS and YFSETQ. The CDR3 length is 16 residues. CDR3 loop: CASSFSLAGGTDTQYF. The CDR3 region has the DNA TGCGCCAGCAGCTTTTCACTAGCGGGAGGTACAGATACGCAGTATTTT. Full variable domain (remainder filled in from reference TRBV5-1 and TRBJ2-3): KAGVTQTPRYLIKTRGQQVTLSCSPISGHRSVSWYQQTPGQGLQFLFEYFSETQRNKGNFPGRFSGRQFSNSRSEMNVSTLELGDSALYLCASSFSLAGGTDTQYFGPGTRLTVL.

The rearrangement uses TRBV6-6 and TRBJ2-1; D unresolved. The CDR3 runs 13 residues. The germline gives CDR1 MNHNY, CDR2 SVGAGI (reference sequence). The V end lost 2 bases, the J end lost 7 bases, and 9 bases lay between the germline ends. This CDR3 reads CASSYDRTNEQFF. CDR3 nucleotide sequence: TGTGCCAGCAGTTACGATAGAACGAATGAGCAGTTCTTC.

This clonotype was found a few times. The chain is built from TRBV5-1 and TRBJ1-2; the D gene is possibly TRBD1 (5 bases). Per germline, CDR1 SGHRS and CDR2 YFSETQ. V lost 0 bases to trimming and J lost 2 bases, with 17 bases between them. The CDR3 contains 17 residues. CDR3 nucleotides: TGCGCCAGCAGCTTGGACCGAAAGGACACATCGAACTATGGCTACACCTTC. Translated: CASSLDRKDTSNYGYTF.

This clonotype was detected a few times. The V call is TRBV4-3, the J call TRBJ1-4; weak D call: TRBD1 (6 bases). This CDR3 contains 16 residues. V was pared by 5 bases and J by 5 bases, with 18 bases between. CDR1 and CDR2 (germline): LGHNA, YSLEER. The CDR3 DNA is TGCGCCAGCAGCACGCTATCCGGGGACAACAATGAAAAACTGTTTTTT. Its protein is CASSTLSGDNNEKLFF.

Only a few counts were recorded for this clonotype. The chain joins TRBV20-1 to TRBJ2-7; possibly TRBD2 for D (7 bases). The J call may be in error: the DNA end matches TRBJ2-5 better. The CDR3 consists of 14 residues. Germline V lookup: CDR1 DFQATT, CDR2 SNEGSKA (reference sequence). CDR3 in amino acids: CSASEGGASETQYF. The CDR3 nucleotides read TGCAGTGCTAGCGAAGGGGGGGCGAGTGAGACCCAGTACTTC.

This clonotype was counted between two and nine times. The CDR3 loop reads CASRRPGEGYGYTF. In DNA form, the CDR3 reads TGTGCCAGCAGGCGCCCAGGGGAGGGCTATGGCTACACCTTC. The rearrangement links TRBV6-5 to TRBJ1-2; tentative D call: TRBD1 (6 bases). The CDR3 contains 14 residues. Germline V gene data show CDR1 as MNHEY and CDR2 as SVGAGI. V was cut by 6 bases and J by 4 bases, with 15 bases left in between.

This clonotype was seen a handful of times. The chain links TRBV15 to TRBJ2-3, with a possible D match to TRBD1 (5 bases). Trimming took off 5 bases at V and 3 bases at J, with 18 bases between the two ends. The CDR3 contains 16 residues. CDR1 is LNHNV and CDR2 is YYDKDF in the germline V gene (reference sequence). The CDR3 DNA reads as TGTGCCACCAGCCGAATCACGGACATGACGACAGATACGCAGTATTTT. It yields the protein CATSRITDMTTDTQYF. The variable domain in full, completed from reference TRBV15 and TRBJ2-3, reads DAMVIQNPRYQVTQFGKPVTLSCSQTLNHNVMYWYQQKSSQAPKLLFHYYDKDFNNEADTPDNFQSRRPNTSFCFLDIRSPGLGDTAMYLCATSRITDMTTDTQYFGPGTRLTVL.